Listed below are T cell receptor beta chains from one sample, sequenced in a study of T-cell memory formation after mild COVID-19. MiXCR, applied by TCRdb to the 5' RACE reads, yields one record per CDR3 protein. This table has about 140,000 distinct CDR3 sequences, 14% appearing once. The sample comprised PBMCs or a T cell subset sorted from them (not recorded which). The origin of the receptors is an adult woman who had mild COVID-19 (a few samples of this study predate the infection). Cell type and time point are not known. Both conserved end residues are trimmed from each CDR3. Size is stated for part of the rows, as once, few or many counts, or as a class when the clone is expanded.

length: 14
size: few
V: TRBV14
J: TRBJ1-1
CDR3: ASSQDPRTANTEAF

length: 13
size: few
V: TRBV12-3/TRBV12-4
J: TRBJ2-3
CDR3: ASSRDSASTDTQY

length: 11
size: .
V: TRBV10-3
J: TRBJ2-7
CDR3: AIKDGASYEQY

length: 12
size: few
V: TRBV5-1
J: TRBJ1-1
CDR3: ASSSSFGGTEAF

length: 15
size: .
V: TRBV14
J: TRBJ2-7
CDR3: ASSARTRGGFSYEQY

length: 11
size: .
V: TRBV12-3/TRBV12-4
J: TRBJ2-1
CDR3: ASTPAPYNEQF

length: 17
size: .
V: TRBV9
J: TRBJ2-7
CDR3: ASSPGARDTLPSYYEQY

length: 10
size: once
V: TRBV28
J: TRBJ2-7
CDR3: ASLQGTYEQY

length: 13
size: few
V: TRBV4-3
J: TRBJ2-7
CDR3: ASSQDRGGSYEQY

length: 13
size: few
V: TRBV6-5
J: TRBJ2-4
CDR3: ATSMGMGAKNIQY

length: 12
size: many
V: TRBV12-3/TRBV12-4
J: TRBJ2-1
CDR3: ASSRDRASYEQF

length: 12
size: .
V: TRBV12-3/TRBV12-4
J: TRBJ2-7
CDR3: ASSLALLTYEQY

length: 14
size: .
V: TRBV7-2
J: TRBJ1-5
CDR3: ASSLVSSAGNQPQH

length: 13
size: .
V: TRBV15
J: TRBJ2-1
CDR3: ATSRPSGRFNEQF

length: 11
size: few
V: TRBV9
J: TRBJ2-3
CDR3: ASSVYVTDTQY

length: 11
size: .
V: TRBV20-1
J: TRBJ1-4
CDR3: SATTTGGGKLF

length: 13
size: few
V: TRBV27
J: TRBJ2-1
CDR3: ASSSLSVFGGEQF

length: 13
size: few
V: TRBV6-5
J: TRBJ2-7
CDR3: ASIGLAGVRSEQY

length: 15
size: .
V: TRBV5-1
J: TRBJ1-2
CDR3: ASSFVSGGLSNYGYT

length: 14
size: few
V: TRBV5-1
J: TRBJ1-2
CDR3: ASSRTPDKSPYGYT

length: 12
size: .
V: TRBV7-2
J: TRBJ2-3
CDR3: ASSPWDPRDTQY

length: 13
size: .
V: TRBV7-9
J: TRBJ2-1
CDR3: ASSFTGGGLNEQF

length: 11
size: .
V: TRBV12-3/TRBV12-4
J: TRBJ1-2
CDR3: ASSGGDNYGYT

length: 14
size: few
V: TRBV6-6
J: TRBJ2-4
CDR3: ASSPGGNLAKNIQY

length: 16
size: few
V: TRBV3-1
J: TRBJ2-7
CDR3: ASSPSQVITSGRYEQY

length: 13
size: few
V: TRBV6-6
J: TRBJ2-7
CDR3: AATNGGESSYEQY

length: 12
size: few
V: TRBV3-1
J: TRBJ2-5
CDR3: ASSQEGWRETQY

length: 14
size: .
V: TRBV7-6
J: TRBJ2-7
CDR3: ASSSKAVQSSYEQY

length: 14
size: few
V: TRBV5-1
J: TRBJ2-1
CDR3: ASSFSSGGPYNEQF

length: 12
size: .
V: TRBV9
J: TRBJ1-1
CDR3: ASSVGTANTEAF

length: 14
size: .
V: TRBV3-1
J: TRBJ2-7
CDR3: ASSPNLGQRTYEQY

length: 12
size: .
V: TRBV12-3/TRBV12-4
J: TRBJ2-5
CDR3: ASRPTGSLGTQY

length: 11
size: .
V: TRBV12-3/TRBV12-4
J: TRBJ1-3
CDR3: ATKGGAGNTIY

length: 11
size: .
V: TRBV30
J: TRBJ2-1
CDR3: AWRGDFYNEQF

length: 14
size: many
V: TRBV5-1
J: TRBJ2-1
CDR3: ASSFGGGQMLDEQF

length: 12
size: few
V: TRBV12-3/TRBV12-4
J: TRBJ2-7
CDR3: ASRPGLAGYEQY

length: 15
size: .
V: TRBV5-1
J: TRBJ2-7
CDR3: ASSPTSGTSGPYEQY

length: 11
size: .
V: TRBV5-1
J: TRBJ2-1
CDR3: ASKLERASGQF

length: 11
size: many
V: TRBV20-1
J: TRBJ1-2
CDR3: SARTGGDYGYT

length: 14
size: few
V: TRBV14
J: TRBJ2-1
CDR3: ASSLLGTSGRNEQF

length: 10
size: .
V: TRBV5-1
J: TRBJ1-1
CDR3: ASSLTGAEAF

length: 12
size: .
V: TRBV24-1
J: TRBJ2-3
CDR3: ATSETGGTDTQY

length: 13
size: .
V: TRBV5-1
J: TRBJ2-1
CDR3: ASRGLAGNNNEQF

length: 12
size: many
V: TRBV6-2/TRBV6-3
J: TRBJ1-2
CDR3: ASGRDPGQYGYT

length: 12
size: .
V: TRBV7-9
J: TRBJ1-2
CDR3: ASGGRSLNYGYT

length: 14
size: .
V: TRBV9
J: TRBJ1-1
CDR3: ASSVAGGGKNTEAF

length: 13
size: few
V: TRBV5-1
J: TRBJ1-1
CDR3: ASSLGGSLNTEAF

length: 12
size: many
V: TRBV5-1
J: TRBJ1-2
CDR3: ASSEGQGDYGYT

length: 12
size: .
V: TRBV7-9
J: TRBJ1-1
CDR3: ASSLADWGTEAF

length: 14
size: .
V: TRBV2
J: TRBJ2-1
CDR3: ASTQIAGRTYNEQF

length: 14
size: few
V: TRBV20-1
J: TRBJ2-4
CDR3: SARDSERVFENIQY

length: 12
size: .
V: TRBV5-1
J: TRBJ1-1
CDR3: ASRETDANTEAF

length: 15
size: many
V: TRBV24-1
J: TRBJ2-1
CDR3: ATSDHLRGSSYNEQF